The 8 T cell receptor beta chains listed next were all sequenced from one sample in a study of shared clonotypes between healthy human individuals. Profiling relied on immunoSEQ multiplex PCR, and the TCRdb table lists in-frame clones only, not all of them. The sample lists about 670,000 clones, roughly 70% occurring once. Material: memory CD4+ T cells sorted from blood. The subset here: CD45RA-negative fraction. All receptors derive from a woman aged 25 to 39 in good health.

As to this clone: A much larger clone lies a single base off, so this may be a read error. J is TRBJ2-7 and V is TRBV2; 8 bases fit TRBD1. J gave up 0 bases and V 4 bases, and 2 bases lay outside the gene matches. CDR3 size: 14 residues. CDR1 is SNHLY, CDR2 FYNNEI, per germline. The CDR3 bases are TGTGCCAGCAGTGGGACAGGGAGCTCCTACGAGCAGTACTTC. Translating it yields CASSGTGSSYEQYF.

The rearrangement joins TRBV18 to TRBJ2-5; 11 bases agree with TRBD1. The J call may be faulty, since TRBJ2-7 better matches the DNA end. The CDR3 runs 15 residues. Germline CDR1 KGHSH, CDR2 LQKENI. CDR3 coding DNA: TGTGCCAGCTCGTCTACCGGGACAGGGGGATACGAGCAGTACTTC. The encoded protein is CASSSTGTGGYEQYF.

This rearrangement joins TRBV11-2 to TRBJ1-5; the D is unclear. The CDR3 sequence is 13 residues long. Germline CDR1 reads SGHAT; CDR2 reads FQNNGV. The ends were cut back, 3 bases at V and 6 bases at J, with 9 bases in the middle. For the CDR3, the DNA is TGTGCCAGCAGCTTCGGAATAGGTCAGCCCCAGCATTTT. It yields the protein CASSFGIGQPQHF.

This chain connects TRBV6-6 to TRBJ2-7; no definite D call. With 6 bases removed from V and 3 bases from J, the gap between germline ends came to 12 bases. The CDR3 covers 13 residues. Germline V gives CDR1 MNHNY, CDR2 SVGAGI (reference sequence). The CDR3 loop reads CASSPTDVYEQYF. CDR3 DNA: TGTGCCAGCAGCCCGACGGATGTCTACGAGCAGTACTTC.

The CDR3 region is CASSFTGGAYNEQFF. CDR3 DNA: TGCGCCAGCAGCTTCACAGGGGGCGCCTACAATGAGCAGTTCTTC. The chain links TRBV5-1 to TRBJ2-1, with TRBD1 identical over 9 bases. The V gene end was trimmed by 2 bases and the J gene end by 2 bases; junction bases not matched to a gene: 2. Germline-derived CDR1 and CDR2 are SGHRS and YFSETQ. The length of the CDR3 is 15 residues.

The CDR3 coding sequence is TGTGCCAGCAGAGCTGGGGCTTCTGGGGCCAACGTCCTGACTTTC. This codes for CASRAGASGANVLTF. This sequence joins TRBV11-2 and TRBJ2-6; a weak D match, TRBD1 (5 bases). The CDR3 sequence is 15 residues long. V was clipped by 6 bases and J by 1 base, with 10 bases between them. Germline assignment: CDR1 SGHAT and CDR2 FQNNGV.

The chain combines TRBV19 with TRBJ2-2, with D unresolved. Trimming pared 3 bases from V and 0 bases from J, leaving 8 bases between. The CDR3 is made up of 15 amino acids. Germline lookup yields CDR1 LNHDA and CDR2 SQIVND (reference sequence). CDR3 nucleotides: TGTGCCAGTAGTATCGGGCAGGCGAACACCGGGGAGCTGTTTTTT. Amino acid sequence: CASSIGQANTGELFF.

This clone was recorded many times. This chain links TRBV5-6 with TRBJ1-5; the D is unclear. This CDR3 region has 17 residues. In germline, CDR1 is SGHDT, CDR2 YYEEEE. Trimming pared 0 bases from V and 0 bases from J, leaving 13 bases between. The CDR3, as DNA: TGTGCCAGCAGCTTGGCCGGTAAGGGTTATAGCAATCAGCCCCAGCATTTT. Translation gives CASSLAGKGYSNQPQHF.